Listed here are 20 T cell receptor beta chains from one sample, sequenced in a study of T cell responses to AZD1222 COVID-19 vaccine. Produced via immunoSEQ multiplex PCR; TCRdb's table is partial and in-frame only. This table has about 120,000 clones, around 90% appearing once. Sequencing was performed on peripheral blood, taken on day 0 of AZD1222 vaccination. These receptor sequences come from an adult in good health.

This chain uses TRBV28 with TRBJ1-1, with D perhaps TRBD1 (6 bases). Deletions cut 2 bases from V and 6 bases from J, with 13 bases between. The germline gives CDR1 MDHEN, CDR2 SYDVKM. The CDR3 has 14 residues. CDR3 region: CASSLLGGRPEAFF. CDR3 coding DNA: TGTGCCAGCAGTTTACTCGGGGGGCGCCCTGAAGCTTTCTTT.

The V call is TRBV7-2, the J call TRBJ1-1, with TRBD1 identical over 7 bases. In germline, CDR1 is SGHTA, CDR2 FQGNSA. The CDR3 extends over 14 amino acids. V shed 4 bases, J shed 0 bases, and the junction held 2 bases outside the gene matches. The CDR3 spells CASSSGTVNTEAFF. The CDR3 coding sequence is TGTGCCAGCAGCTCGGGGACAGTGAACACTGAAGCTTTCTTT.

In nucleotides, the CDR3 is TGTGCCAGCAGCTTTGGGGACACAAGGCCCACTGAAGCTTTCTTT. It specifies CASSFGDTRPTEAFF. This rearrangement joins TRBV5-4 to TRBJ1-1; weak D call: TRBD1 (6 bases). Trimming shortened V by 2 bases and J by 4 bases, and 15 bases separated the two germline ends. CDR1 and CDR2 from the germline V gene are SGHNT and YYREEE (reference sequence). The CDR3 has 15 amino acids.

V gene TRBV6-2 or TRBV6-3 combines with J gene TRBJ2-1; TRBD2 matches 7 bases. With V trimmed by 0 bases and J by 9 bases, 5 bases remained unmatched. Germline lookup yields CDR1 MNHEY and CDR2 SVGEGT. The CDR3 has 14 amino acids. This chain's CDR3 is CASSYSAGDAEQFF. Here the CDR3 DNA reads TGTGCCAGCAGTTACTCTGCGGGAGATGCTGAGCAGTTCTTC.

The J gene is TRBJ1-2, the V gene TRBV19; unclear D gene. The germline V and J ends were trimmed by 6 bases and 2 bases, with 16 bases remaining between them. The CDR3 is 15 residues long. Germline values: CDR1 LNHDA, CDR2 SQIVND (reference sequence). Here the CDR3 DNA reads TGTGCCAGTAGGCGACTTCAACAAACGAACTATGGCTACACCTTC. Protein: CASRRLQQTNYGYTF.

DNA of the CDR3: TGTGCCAGTAGCGGACTAGCGGGCTACAATGAGCAGTTCTTC. It codes for CASSGLAGYNEQFF. The gene calls are TRBV19 and TRBJ2-1, with 11 nucleotides matching TRBD2. Trimming cost V 6 bases and J 3 bases; bases outside gene matches: 1. Per the germline V gene, CDR1 is LNHDA and CDR2 is SQIVND (reference sequence). This CDR3 is 14 amino acids long.

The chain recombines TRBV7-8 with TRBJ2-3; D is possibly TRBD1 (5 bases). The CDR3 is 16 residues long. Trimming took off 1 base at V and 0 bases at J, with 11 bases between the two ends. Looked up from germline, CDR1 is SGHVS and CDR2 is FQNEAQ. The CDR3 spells CASSLVPGSSTDTQYF. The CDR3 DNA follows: TGTGCCAGCAGCTTAGTCCCAGGGTCCAGCACAGATACGCAGTATTTT.

CDR3 residues: CASTGRGKHGYTF. The DNA for the CDR3 is TGCGCCAGCACGGGCAGGGGGAAACATGGCTACACCTTC. This chain links TRBV10-2 with TRBJ1-2, with 7 bases aligning to TRBD1. Germline V gene sequence: CDR1 WSHSY, CDR2 SAAADI. V shed 7 bases, J shed 6 bases, and the junction held 8 bases outside the gene matches. This CDR3 spans 13 amino acids.

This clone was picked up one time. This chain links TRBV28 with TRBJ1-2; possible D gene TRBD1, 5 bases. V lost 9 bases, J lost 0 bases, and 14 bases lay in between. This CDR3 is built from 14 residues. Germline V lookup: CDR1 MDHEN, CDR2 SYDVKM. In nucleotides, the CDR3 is TGTGCCAGTAAGGGCAGGGCTTCTAACTATGGCTACACCTTC. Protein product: CASKGRASNYGYTF.

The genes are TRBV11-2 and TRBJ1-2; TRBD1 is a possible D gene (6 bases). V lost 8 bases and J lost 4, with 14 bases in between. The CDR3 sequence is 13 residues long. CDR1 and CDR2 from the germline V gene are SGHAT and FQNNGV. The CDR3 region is CASGDNSAYGYTF. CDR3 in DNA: TGTGCCAGCGGGGACAACAGCGCCTATGGCTACACCTTC.

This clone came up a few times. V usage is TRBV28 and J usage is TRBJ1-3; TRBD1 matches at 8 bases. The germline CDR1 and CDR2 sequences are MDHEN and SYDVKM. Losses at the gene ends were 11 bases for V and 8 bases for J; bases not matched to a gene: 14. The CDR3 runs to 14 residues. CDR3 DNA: TGTGCCTCGACAGGGGAGAGCGTTAGATACACCATATATTTT. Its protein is CASTGESVRYTIYF.

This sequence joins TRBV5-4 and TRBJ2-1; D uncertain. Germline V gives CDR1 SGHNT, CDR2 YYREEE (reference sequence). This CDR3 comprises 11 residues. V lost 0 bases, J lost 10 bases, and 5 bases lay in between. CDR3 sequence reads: CASSLEGEQFF. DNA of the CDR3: TGTGCCAGCAGCTTGGAAGGGGAGCAGTTCTTC.

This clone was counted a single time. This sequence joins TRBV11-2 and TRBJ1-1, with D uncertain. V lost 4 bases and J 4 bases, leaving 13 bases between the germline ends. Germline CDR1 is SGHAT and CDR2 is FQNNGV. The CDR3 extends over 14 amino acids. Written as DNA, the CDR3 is TGTGCCAGCAGCTACGGACGGGTTGCCACTGAAGCTTTCTTT. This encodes CASSYGRVATEAFF.

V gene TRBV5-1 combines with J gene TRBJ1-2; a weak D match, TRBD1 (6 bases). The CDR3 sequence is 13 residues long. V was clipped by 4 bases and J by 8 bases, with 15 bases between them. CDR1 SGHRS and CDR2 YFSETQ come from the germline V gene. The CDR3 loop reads CASSLDGGQGYTF. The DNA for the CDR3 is TGCGCCAGCAGCCTAGACGGGGGACAAGGCTACACCTTC.

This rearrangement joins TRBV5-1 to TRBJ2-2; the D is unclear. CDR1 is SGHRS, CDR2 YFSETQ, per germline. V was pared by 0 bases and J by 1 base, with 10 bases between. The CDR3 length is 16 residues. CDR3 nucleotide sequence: TGCGCCAGCAGCTTGGCCTCGCGGCAGAACACCGGGGAGCTGTTTTTT. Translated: CASSLASRQNTGELFF.

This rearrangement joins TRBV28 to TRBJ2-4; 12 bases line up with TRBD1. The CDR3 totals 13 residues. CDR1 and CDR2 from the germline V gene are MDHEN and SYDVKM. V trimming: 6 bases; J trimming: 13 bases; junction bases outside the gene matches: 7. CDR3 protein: CASRPGTGGSQYF. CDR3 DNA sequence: TGTGCCAGCAGACCCGGGACAGGGGGCTCGCAGTACTTC.

The CDR3 DNA is TGTGCCAGCTCACCCGGACAGGTTAGCAATCAGCCCCAGCATTTT. It is translated as CASSPGQVSNQPQHF. The chain links TRBV18 to TRBJ1-5; TRBD1 agrees at 7 bases. This CDR3 comprises 15 residues. V lost 3 bases and J lost 0; bases outside the gene matches: 2. Germline lookup yields CDR1 KGHSH and CDR2 LQKENI.

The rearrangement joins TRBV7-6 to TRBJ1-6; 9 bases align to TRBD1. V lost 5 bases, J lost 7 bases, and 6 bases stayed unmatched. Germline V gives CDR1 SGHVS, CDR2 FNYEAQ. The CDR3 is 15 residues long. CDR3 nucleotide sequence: TGTGCCAGCAGCCCAGGACAGGGGTTGAATTCACCCCTCCACTTT. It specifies CASSPGQGLNSPLHF. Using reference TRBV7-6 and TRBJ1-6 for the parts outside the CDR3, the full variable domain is GAGVSQSPRYKVTKRGQDVALRCDPISGHVSLYWYRQALGQGPEFLTYFNYEAQQDKSGLPNDRFSAERPEGSISTLTIQRTEQRDSAMYRCASSPGQGLNSPLHFGNGTRLTVT.

The CDR3 reads CASIRDRATGELFF. CDR3 DNA sequence: TGTGCCAGCATCAGGGACAGGGCTACCGGGGAGCTGTTTTTT. The chain combines TRBV2 with TRBJ2-2; TRBD1 matches 9 bases. The length of the CDR3 is 14 residues. Germline CDR1 reads SNHLY; CDR2 reads FYNNEI. Trimming took 7 bases from V and 5 from J; bases not matched to a gene: 5.

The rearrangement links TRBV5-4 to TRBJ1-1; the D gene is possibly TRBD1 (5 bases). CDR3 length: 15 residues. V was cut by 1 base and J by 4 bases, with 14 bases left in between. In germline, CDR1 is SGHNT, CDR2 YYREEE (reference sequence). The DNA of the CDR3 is TGTGCCAGCAGCTTGACCCCAGGGTCTACCACTGAAGCTTTCTTT. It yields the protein CASSLTPGSTTEAFF.